This is a list of T cell receptor beta chains from one sample in a study of human T cells and chemical hapten exposure. From the RACE reads, TCRdb called clonotypes with MiXCR, one entry per CDR3 protein. The sample records fewer than 90,000 distinct CDR3 sequences, 6.6% being singletons. The sample consisted of whole blood, taken in connection with sensitization to the hapten diphenylcyclopropenone (DPC). The receptors come from a woman aged 25 to 39 with alopecia areata. Some clones in this sample may be carry-over from other donors' samples. The CDR3 runs from the conserved cysteine through the conserved F or W. D genes are given only for firm matches. Rows give clone size only sometimes, using once, few, many, or a class for an expanded clone.

d_gene | j_gene | abundance | v_gene | CDR3nt | CDR3aa
TRBD1 | TRBJ1-1 | NA | TRBV20-1 | TGCAGTGCTAGATCGACAGGGGGCTCGAACACTGAAGCTTTCTTT | CSARSTGGSNTEAFF
TRBD1 | TRBJ1-5 | many | TRBV2 | TGTGCCAGCAGTCCCCGGACAGGGGCCAGCAATCAGCCCCAGCATTTT | CASSPRTGASNQPQHF
TRBD1 | TRBJ1-2 | NA | TRBV10-3 | TGTGCCATCAGTGACCCCGCCCTTCCTCGGACAGGGGACGGCTACACCTTC | CAISDPALPRTGDGYTF
NA | TRBJ1-3 | NA | TRBV5-8 | TGTGCCAGCAGCTTCCTGGACAGTATATACTCTGGAAACACCATATATTTT | CASSFLDSIYSGNTIYF
NA | TRBJ2-3 | NA | TRBV5-1 | TGCGCCAGCAGCTTGTTGTTCGGGGGGCACACAAATACGCAGTATTTT | CASSLLFGGHTNTQYF
NA | TRBJ2-3 | many | TRBV7-9 | TGTGCCAGCAGAGAGACAGGAGCGATCACAGATACGCAGTATTTT | CASRETGAITDTQYF
NA | TRBJ1-4 | NA | TRBV6-1 | TGTGCCAGCAGTGAACGGCCCGCGGCGAGTGAAAAACTGTTTTTT | CASSERPAASEKLFF
NA | TRBJ2-3 | few | TRBV5-1 | TGCGCCAGCAGCTTGGGCAGCTTGGCAGATACGCAGTATTTT | CASSLGSLADTQYF
NA | TRBJ2-3 | many | TRBV14 | TGTGCCAGCAGCCAAATGACAGATACGCAGTATTTT | CASSQMTDTQYF
TRBD1 | TRBJ2-3 | many | TRBV7-2 | TGTGCCAGCAGCTTAGAACAGGGGTTAGATACGCAGTATTTT | CASSLEQGLDTQYF
TRBD1 | TRBJ1-1 | many | TRBV18 | TGTGCCAGCTCACCACCAGGGACAGAGATGAACACTGAAGCTTTCTTT | CASSPPGTEMNTEAFF
NA | TRBJ1-6 | many | TRBV28 | TGTGCCAGCAGTTTATCGGGGACTTATAATTCACCCCTCCACTTT | CASSLSGTYNSPLHF
TRBD1 | TRBJ1-6 | few | TRBV6-1 | TGTGCCAGCAGTGCCTTATCCGGGACAGGAGGATCACCCCTCCACTTT | CASSALSGTGGSPLHF
TRBD2 | TRBJ2-3 | many | TRBV7-9 | TGTGCCAGCAGCCTTAGGAGACTAGCGGATAGCACAGATACGCAGTATTTT | CASSLRRLADSTDTQYF
NA | TRBJ2-3 | many | TRBV5-4 | TGTGCCAGCAGCTCTGACTCCAAAAGGGATACGCAGTATTTT | CASSSDSKRDTQYF
NA | TRBJ2-6 | many | TRBV3-1 | TGTGCCAGCAGGGCTACACGCTCTGGGGCCAACGTCCTGACTTTC | CASRATRSGANVLTF
TRBD2 | TRBJ2-5 | NA | TRBV4-1 | TGCGCCAGCAGCCCAACTAGCGGGGGGGCTATCAAGGAGACCCAGTACTTC | CASSPTSGGAIKETQYF